The TCR beta chain described here comes from a study of PD-1 blockade in classical Hodgkin lymphoma. On the study more broadly: Intravenous infusions of nivolumab 3 mg/kg reached patients every 2 weeks. Study-wide results and caveats: CD8+ TCR diversity did not rise significantly by C4D1, unlike CD4+. Before treatment, complete responders showed about the same diversity as newly diagnosed patients.

This CDR3 has 12 residues. The trim removed 11 bases at V and 4 bases at J, leaving 5 bases unmatched. CDR1 and CDR2 (germline): SEHNR, FQNEAQ (reference sequence). This clone was detected a few times. The antigen remains undetermined. The data were produced by immunoSEQ multiplex PCR, yet TCRdb's version contains in-frame clones alone and is incomplete. The sample records about 97,000 clones, approximately 83% being singletons. Every single patient, without exception, relapsed after autologous stem cell transplantation, and brentuximab vedotin exposure varied. Best responses included complete response and partial response; otherwise, the best response was progressive disease.

This receptor was obtained from a human donor with classical Hodgkin lymphoma. This rearrangement joins TRBV7-9 to TRBJ2-7; 10 bases align to TRBD2. The source material was peripheral blood mononuclear cells (PBMCs), sampled at baseline. For the CDR3, the DNA is TGTGCCGGGCAGCGGGAGGGTTACGAGCAGTACTTC. Translation: CAGQREGYEQYF.